Listed here are 4 T cell receptor beta chains from one sample, sequenced in a study of CD8 T cells in Susac syndrome. With random hexamers, roughly 0.5 to 1 ug RNA was reverse transcribed. TCRdb analysed the immunoSEQ multiplex PCR reads with MiXCR anew, one entry per CDR3 protein. The sample includes 200,000 to 300,000 distinct CDR3 sequences, around 93% seen only once; the top ten take 0.07% to 0.09%. Sequencing was performed on CD4+ T cells from PBMCs. These TCRs come from a human donor with multiple sclerosis.

V is TRBV7-9 and J is TRBJ2-5; TRBD1 is a possible D gene (6 bases). The CDR3 consists of 17 residues. With 3 bases removed from V and 5 bases from J, the gap between germline ends came to 22 bases. Germline V gene lookup returns CDR1 SEHNR and CDR2 FQNEAQ (reference sequence). CDR3 DNA: TGTGCCAGCAGCTTGGGTAGTTGGTCTCGTAGGGGGGAGACCCAGTACTTC. Translating it yields CASSLGSWSRRGETQYF.

This CDR3 reads CASSYWRSGQPQHF. The CDR3 nucleotides are TGTGCCAGCAGTTATTGGCGGAGCGGTCAGCCCCAGCATTTT. The chain couples TRBV12-3 or TRBV12-4 to TRBJ1-5; D not resolved. This CDR3 region has 14 residues. Trimming removed 4 bases from V and 6 bases from J, with 13 bases in between.

V and J are TRBV12-3 or TRBV12-4 and TRBJ1-1; 7 bases are shared with TRBD1. The CDR3 consists of 15 residues. V was clipped by 6 bases and J by 1 base; unmatched bases: 8. DNA of the CDR3: TGTGCCAGCAGCCCGGTACAGGGGACGAACACTGAAGCTTTCTTT. As protein: CASSPVQGTNTEAFF.

J is TRBJ1-5 and V is TRBV5-1, with a tentative D call TRBD1 (6 bases). The V end was cut by 0 bases, the J end by 6 bases, with 13 bases between. The CDR3 has 15 residues. The germline V gene encodes CDR1 SGHRS and CDR2 YFSETQ. In DNA form, the CDR3 reads TGCGCCAGCAGCTTGGACAGGGTGGAAAGTCAGCCCCAGCATTTT. It is translated as CASSLDRVESQPQHF.